This T cell receptor (beta chain) was sequenced in a study of blood T cell repertoires in COVID-19. About the study: The cDNA or gDNA used as material had been derived from T cells, B-cell-depleted T cells, or PBMCs.

Methods used by the authors: Amplification of reference gene primers was used by the study to estimate nucleated cell counts. Profiled with immunoSEQ multiplex PCR; TCRdb holds only in-frame clones, not every one. V and J calls and clone size are those listed in that table; D and trimming were worked out from the DNA. The repertoire holds 150,000 to 200,000 clones, with less than 90% as singletons. Individuals drawn from about two dozen US areas were about 18 to 89 years old. Self-reported history from a screening survey and questionnaire set each donor's cohort. With V trimmed by 5 bases and J by 0 bases, 5 bases remained unmatched. The CDR3 contains 15 residues. The V gene's germline CDR1 is SEHNR and CDR2 FQNEAQ (reference sequence).

Specimen: PBMCs or T cells enriched from blood (not recorded which). The sequence came from a human donor with acute COVID-19. The donor label of this sample is uncertain. V gene TRBV7-9 combines with J gene TRBJ1-1; 8 nucleotides line up with TRBD1. The CDR3 DNA reads as TGTGCCAGCAGCCCGCCGACAGGGGTGAACACTGAAGCTTTCTTT. Protein sequence: CASSPPTGVNTEAFF.